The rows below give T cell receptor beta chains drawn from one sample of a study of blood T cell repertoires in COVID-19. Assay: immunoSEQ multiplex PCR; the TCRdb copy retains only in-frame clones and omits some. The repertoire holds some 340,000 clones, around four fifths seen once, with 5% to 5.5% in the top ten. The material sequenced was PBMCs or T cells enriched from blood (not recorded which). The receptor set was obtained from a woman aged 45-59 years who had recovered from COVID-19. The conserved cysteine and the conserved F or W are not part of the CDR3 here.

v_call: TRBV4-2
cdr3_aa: ASSQDGLDTQY

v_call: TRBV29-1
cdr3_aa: SVGVGLASYNEQF

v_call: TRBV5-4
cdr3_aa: ASSLDYPTSTDTQY

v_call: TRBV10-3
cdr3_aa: AISETSGRVNEQF

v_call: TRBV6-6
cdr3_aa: ASRLQGSNEKLF

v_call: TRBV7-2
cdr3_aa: ASSSSQGGRDNYGYT

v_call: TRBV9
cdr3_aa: ASSVEVSGTSGSTDTQY

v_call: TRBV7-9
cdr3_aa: ASSSLTGYNSPLH

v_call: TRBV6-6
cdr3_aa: ASSLSLDRSNEKLF

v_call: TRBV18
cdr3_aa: ASSTRESYEQY

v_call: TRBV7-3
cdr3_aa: ASSQTGPNQPQH

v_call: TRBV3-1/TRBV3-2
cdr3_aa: ASSQGHNSPLH

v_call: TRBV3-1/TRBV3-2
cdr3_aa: ASSQYGTGNQKLF

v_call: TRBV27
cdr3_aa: ASSLGTEPREQY

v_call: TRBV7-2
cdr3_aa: ASSLVFGSNQPQH

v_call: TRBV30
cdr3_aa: ARSDSQNYGYT

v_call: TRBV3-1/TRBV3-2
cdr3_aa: ASSPGGNTEAF

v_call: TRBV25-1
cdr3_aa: ASSMYNEQF

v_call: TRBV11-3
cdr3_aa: ASSLKQGGSPLH

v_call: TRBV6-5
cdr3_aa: ASRKGQGNGYT

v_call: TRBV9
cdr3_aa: ASSPGGNTIY

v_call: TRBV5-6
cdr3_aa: ASSLVGTVDPYGYT

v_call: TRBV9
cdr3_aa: ASSVTGGTSGNTIY

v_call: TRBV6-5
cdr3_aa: ASSTPGQGKV

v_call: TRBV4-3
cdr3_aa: ASSQDGQGGDTQY

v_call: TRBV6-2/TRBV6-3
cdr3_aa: ASSKTTGELF

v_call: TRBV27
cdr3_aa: ATYNWRVGGYT

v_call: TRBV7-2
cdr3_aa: ASSGQTIASEQY

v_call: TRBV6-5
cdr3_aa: ASSLTPNYGYT

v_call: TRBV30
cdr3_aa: AWNGAFNYGYT

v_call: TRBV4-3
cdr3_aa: ASSQDRGTGYGYT

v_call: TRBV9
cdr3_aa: ASSVGPESEQY

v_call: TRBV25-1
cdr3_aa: ASEYSRADSYNEQF

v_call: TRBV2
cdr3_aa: ASSREETQY

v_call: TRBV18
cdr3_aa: ASSPGQGKNIQY

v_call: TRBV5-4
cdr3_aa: ASSWTGGREQY

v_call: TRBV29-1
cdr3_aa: SVARGEGYT

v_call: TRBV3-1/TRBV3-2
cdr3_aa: ASSQGDISPLH

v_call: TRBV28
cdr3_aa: ASSFPFRNYGYT

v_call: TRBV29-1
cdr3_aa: SVEEGGDGYT

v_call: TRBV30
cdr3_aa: AWIRGNNYGYT

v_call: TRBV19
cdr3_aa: ASSPYRDGYT

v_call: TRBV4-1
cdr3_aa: ASSLRGQGFHEQY

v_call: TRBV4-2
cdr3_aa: ASSQQRNPDGSSPLH

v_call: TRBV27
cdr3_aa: ASGPTGGWGNTIY

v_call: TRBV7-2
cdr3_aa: ASSLVGGGIGANEKLF

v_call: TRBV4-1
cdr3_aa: ASSHTTTGTNYEQY

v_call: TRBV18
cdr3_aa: ASSPPAGSHLQY

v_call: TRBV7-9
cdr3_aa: ASSFTGIAEAF

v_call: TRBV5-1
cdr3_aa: ASSLGQSAYEQY

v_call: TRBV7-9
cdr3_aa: ASSSRTGTRERGYT

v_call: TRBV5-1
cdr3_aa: ASSLTLATGASYNEQF

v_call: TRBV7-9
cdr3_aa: ASSLTLTAEAF

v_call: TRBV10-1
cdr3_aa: ASSGTPYGQY

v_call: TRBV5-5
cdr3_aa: ASSLRGGFGQPQH

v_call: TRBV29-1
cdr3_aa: SVDQEANTEAF

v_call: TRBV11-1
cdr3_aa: ATGGRGVYNEQF